These T cell receptor beta chains were read from a single sample in a study of blood T cells in healthy people across ages. TCRdb called the 5' RACE reads again in MiXCR, with one record for every CDR3 protein. In the table there are roughly 1.7 million distinct CDR3 sequences, about 35% of which are singletons. Sequencing used blood. Every receptor here comes from a woman aged 25 to 45 in good health. Both conserved end residues are part of each CDR3. A D gene is named only where the DNA matches it firmly. Only some rows state a clone size, as once, few, many or a class for expanded clones.

V gene: TRBV27; clone size: .; J gene: TRBJ2-3; D gene: TRBD2; CDR3 DNA: TGTGCCAGCAGTTCACCTAGCGGGATTGGGACAGATACGCAGTATTTT; CDR3 protein: CASSSPSGIGTDTQYF
V gene: TRBV29-1; clone size: many; J gene: TRBJ2-7; D gene: TRBD2; CDR3 DNA: TGCAGCGTAGAACTAGCGGGGGGACTCTACGAGCAGTACTTC; CDR3 protein: CSVELAGGLYEQYF
V gene: TRBV4-1; clone size: .; J gene: TRBJ2-5; D gene: TRBD1; CDR3 DNA: TGCGTCAGCAGCCAAGATTGGGGACAGGGAGGGGAGGAGACCCAGTACTTC; CDR3 protein: CVSSQDWGQGGEETQYF
V gene: TRBV18; clone size: .; J gene: TRBJ2-3; D gene: .; CDR3 DNA: TGTGCCAGCTCACCACCAAGCGGTGGATGGAATACGCAGTATTTT; CDR3 protein: CASSPPSGGWNTQYF
V gene: TRBV27; clone size: .; J gene: TRBJ1-5; D gene: .; CDR3 DNA: TGTGCCAGCAGTTTAATCGGGGGGCTCGACCCCTTTAGCAATCAGCCCCAGCATTTT; CDR3 protein: CASSLIGGLDPFSNQPQHF
V gene: TRBV27; clone size: many; J gene: TRBJ1-2; D gene: TRBD1; CDR3 DNA: TGTGCCAGCAGTTTCGGCAGGGGGGGGTATGGCTACACCTTC; CDR3 protein: CASSFGRGGYGYTF
V gene: TRBV4-1; clone size: .; J gene: TRBJ2-1; D gene: .; CDR3 DNA: TGCGCCAGCAGCCAAGACTGCGGTAGCCGTGAGCAGTTCTTC; CDR3 protein: CASSQDCGSREQFF
V gene: TRBV6-4; clone size: .; J gene: TRBJ2-3; D gene: .; CDR3 DNA: TGTGCCAGCAGGACATCGCCTAGCACAGATACGCAGTATTTT; CDR3 protein: CASRTSPSTDTQYF
V gene: TRBV5-8; clone size: .; J gene: TRBJ2-3; D gene: .; CDR3 DNA: TGTGCCAGCAGCTTGGGGGCCCCGGAAGATACGCAGTATTTT; CDR3 protein: CASSLGAPEDTQYF
V gene: TRBV20-1; clone size: .; J gene: TRBJ2-7; D gene: .; CDR3 DNA: TGCAGTGCCCGGGCCTCTCGGCGCGACGAGCAGTACTTC; CDR3 protein: CSARASRRDEQYF
V gene: TRBV29-1; clone size: many; J gene: TRBJ2-3; D gene: .; CDR3 DNA: TGCAGCGTTGGGGTCTTTGGCACAGATACGCAGTATTTT; CDR3 protein: CSVGVFGTDTQYF
V gene: TRBV7-2; clone size: many; J gene: TRBJ2-5; D gene: .; CDR3 DNA: TGTGCCAGCAGCTTGTTGGCGGGGTTCCAAGAGACCCAGTACTTC; CDR3 protein: CASSLLAGFQETQYF
V gene: TRBV7-9; clone size: few; J gene: TRBJ2-3; D gene: TRBD2; CDR3 DNA: TGTGCCAGCAGCGGGGGACTAGCGGGGAAGGCAGATACGCAGTATTTT; CDR3 protein: CASSGGLAGKADTQYF
V gene: TRBV25-1; clone size: many; J gene: TRBJ2-5; D gene: TRBD2; CDR3 DNA: TGTGCCAGCAGTGAATTCCGGACTAGCGGCCAAGAGACCCAGTACTTC; CDR3 protein: CASSEFRTSGQETQYF
V gene: TRBV7-9; clone size: many; J gene: TRBJ1-1; D gene: TRBD1; CDR3 DNA: TGTGCCAGCAGCCCGGACAGGGTGAACACTGAAGCTTTCTTT; CDR3 protein: CASSPDRVNTEAFF
V gene: TRBV2; clone size: .; J gene: TRBJ2-7; D gene: TRBD1; CDR3 DNA: TGTGCCAGCATTATCGACACAGGGGGCTACGAGCAGTACTTC; CDR3 protein: CASIIDTGGYEQYF
V gene: TRBV9; clone size: .; J gene: TRBJ2-5; D gene: .; CDR3 DNA: TGTGCCAGCAATCGGCCAGGGGAAATCGAGACCCAGTACTTC; CDR3 protein: CASNRPGEIETQYF
V gene: TRBV5-6; clone size: .; J gene: TRBJ2-5; D gene: TRBD1; CDR3 DNA: TGTGCCAGCAGCTTGAAACAGGGGGGCGAGACCCAGTACTTC; CDR3 protein: CASSLKQGGETQYF
V gene: TRBV6-6; clone size: few; J gene: TRBJ1-6; D gene: .; CDR3 DNA: TGTGCCAGCAGTCCTTCTCTATTGGGGTATAATTCACCCCTCCACTTT; CDR3 protein: CASSPSLLGYNSPLHF
V gene: TRBV19; clone size: few; J gene: TRBJ2-3; D gene: .; CDR3 DNA: TGTGCCAGTCAGAGGGCTAGCACAGATACGCAGTATTTT; CDR3 protein: CASQRASTDTQYF
V gene: TRBV23-1; clone size: many; J gene: TRBJ2-5; D gene: .; CDR3 DNA: TGCGCCAGCAGTCTCGAGACGGACACGAAGACCCAGTACTTC; CDR3 protein: CASSLETDTKTQYF
V gene: TRBV10-2; clone size: .; J gene: TRBJ2-7; D gene: TRBD1; CDR3 DNA: TGCGCCAGCAGGGGACAGGGGGTAGGCTACGAGCAGTACTTC; CDR3 protein: CASRGQGVGYEQYF
V gene: TRBV20-1; clone size: .; J gene: TRBJ2-7; D gene: .; CDR3 DNA: TGCAGTGCGAGCCCGGACACTCCTTACGAGCAGTACTTC; CDR3 protein: CSASPDTPYEQYF
V gene: TRBV14; clone size: .; J gene: TRBJ2-1; D gene: .; CDR3 DNA: TGTGCCAGCAGCCCCCGGGGGCGCTACAATGAGCAGTTCTTC; CDR3 protein: CASSPRGRYNEQFF
V gene: TRBV6-6; clone size: few; J gene: TRBJ2-3; D gene: .; CDR3 DNA: TGTGCCAGCAGTGCTACAGTAGGCACAGATACGCAGTATTTT; CDR3 protein: CASSATVGTDTQYF
V gene: TRBV5-1; clone size: .; J gene: TRBJ2-3; D gene: TRBD2; CDR3 DNA: TGCGCCAGCATCCGGGGGGGCGGAATCAGCACAGATACGCAGTATTTT; CDR3 protein: CASIRGGGISTDTQYF
V gene: TRBV12-5; clone size: .; J gene: TRBJ2-5; D gene: TRBD1; CDR3 DNA: TGTGCTAGTGGTTTGGGCGGACAGGGGCAAGAGACCCAGTACTTC; CDR3 protein: CASGLGGQGQETQYF
V gene: TRBV6-4; clone size: .; J gene: TRBJ2-3; D gene: .; CDR3 DNA: TGTGCCAGCAGTGACACCGGGGCTTCCCGGGATACGCAGTATTTT; CDR3 protein: CASSDTGASRDTQYF
V gene: TRBV6-1; clone size: .; J gene: TRBJ1-1; D gene: .; CDR3 DNA: TGTGCCAGCAGTGAAAAGATGTGGGGGCGAATGCCTGAAGCTTTCTTT; CDR3 protein: CASSEKMWGRMPEAFF
V gene: TRBV5-1; clone size: few; J gene: TRBJ1-1; D gene: .; CDR3 DNA: TGCGCCAGCAGCGGAGGAGCAACAAAGGACACTGAAGCTTTCTTT; CDR3 protein: CASSGGATKDTEAFF
V gene: TRBV4-2; clone size: few; J gene: TRBJ1-2; D gene: TRBD1; CDR3 DNA: TGTGCCAGCAGCCCTTCCGGGACAGGGGACTATGGCTACACCTTC; CDR3 protein: CASSPSGTGDYGYTF
V gene: TRBV21-1; clone size: few; J gene: TRBJ2-1; D gene: .; CDR3 DNA: TGTGCCAGCTTCATCTCCAGGGAGGGATCGGATGAGCAGTTCTTC; CDR3 protein: CASFISREGSDEQFF
V gene: TRBV20-1; clone size: .; J gene: TRBJ1-2; D gene: .; CDR3 DNA: TGCAGTGCTAGCCGGACAGCGAGGGAGGGCTGCACCTTC; CDR3 protein: CSASRTAREGCTF
V gene: TRBV6-2/TRBV6-3; clone size: few; J gene: TRBJ1-6; D gene: .; CDR3 DNA: TGTGCCAGCAGTCCCCGGGGCAGAGGTACTTCACCCCTCCACTTT; CDR3 protein: CASSPRGRGTSPLHF
V gene: TRBV14; clone size: few; J gene: TRBJ1-1; D gene: .; CDR3 DNA: TGTGCCAGCAGCCAGATATATGGTTACACTGAAGCTTTCTTT; CDR3 protein: CASSQIYGYTEAFF
V gene: TRBV7-2; clone size: .; J gene: TRBJ2-3; D gene: TRBD1; CDR3 DNA: TGTGCCAGCAGCCCAGCGGCAGGGGGCAGCACAGATACGCAGTATTTT; CDR3 protein: CASSPAAGGSTDTQYF
V gene: TRBV6-1; clone size: few; J gene: TRBJ2-7; D gene: .; CDR3 DNA: TGTGCCAGCAGTGGGGTCAGATCCTACGAGCAGTACTTC; CDR3 protein: CASSGVRSYEQYF
V gene: TRBV15; clone size: .; J gene: TRBJ2-7; D gene: .; CDR3 DNA: TGTGCCACCAGCACTAGGGGTGGGGGGCTCTACGAGCAGTACTTC; CDR3 protein: CATSTRGGGLYEQYF
V gene: TRBV11-3; clone size: few; J gene: TRBJ2-3; D gene: TRBD2; CDR3 DNA: TGTGCCAGCAGCACTACACTAGCGGGGGAGGCAGATACGCAGTATTTT; CDR3 protein: CASSTTLAGEADTQYF
V gene: TRBV2; clone size: .; J gene: TRBJ2-3; D gene: TRBD1; CDR3 DNA: TGTGCCAGCAGTAATACAGGGGCACCCACAGATACGCAGTATTTT; CDR3 protein: CASSNTGAPTDTQYF
V gene: TRBV7-3; clone size: .; J gene: TRBJ2-3; D gene: .; CDR3 DNA: TGTGCCAGCAGCTTGGGACAAACCCCAAATACGCAGTATTTT; CDR3 protein: CASSLGQTPNTQYF
V gene: TRBV29-1; clone size: few; J gene: TRBJ2-7; D gene: .; CDR3 DNA: TGCAGCGTTCGGTCGCAGGGCTGGGAGCAGTACTTC; CDR3 protein: CSVRSQGWEQYF